The 27 T cell receptor beta chains given below trace back to one sample, sequenced in a study of blood T cell repertoires in COVID-19 (TCRdb year 2020). Libraries came from the immunoSEQ multiplex PCR assay. TCRdb limited this immuneACCESS table to in-frame rearrangements with V and J called. A share of clones is missing; checked studies link under half to unresolved V genes, and the rest is unexplained. A total of some 160,000 clones appear in this sample, around 85% of them only once. Of the sample, roughly 8.8% falls within the top ten clones. The sample consisted of peripheral blood. The origin of the receptors is a woman of 80 years or more with COVID-19, enrolled during active disease.

V and J are TRBV4-2 and TRBJ1-1; D is perhaps TRBD1 (5 bases). The CDR3 spans 16 residues. The germline gives CDR1 LGHNA, CDR2 YNFKEQ. Between the trimmed V and J ends, which lost 0 bases and 7 bases, there was a span of 18 bases. The CDR3 loop reads CASSQDYFGAGGEAFF. The CDR3 coding sequence is TGTGCCAGCAGCCAAGATTACTTCGGCGCGGGGGGTGAAGCTTTCTTT.

V usage is TRBV3-1 (or the pseudogene TRBV3-2) and J usage is TRBJ2-1; 11 nucleotides align to TRBD2. With 4 bases clipped from V and 5 bases from J, the junction kept 4 bases outside the gene matches. The length of the CDR3 is 15 residues. Looked up from germline, CDR1 is LGHDT and CDR2 is YNNKEL (reference sequence). DNA for the CDR3: TGTGCCAGCAGCCTGGGACTAGCGGCAAACAATGAGCAGTTCTTC. This gives the protein CASSLGLAANNEQFF.

The chain employs TRBV6-5 and TRBJ2-7, with 7 positions matching TRBD1. CDR3 length: 14 amino acids. Germline V gene sequence: CDR1 MNHEY, CDR2 SVGAGI. The J segment lost 4 bases and the V segment lost 6 bases, leaving 9 bases of the junction unmatched. CDR3 sequence reads: CASSRRQGFYEQYF. The CDR3 bases are TGTGCCAGCAGCCGACGACAGGGTTTTTACGAGCAGTACTTC.

The chain recombines TRBV7-2 with TRBJ1-4; TRBD1 matches at 9 bases. Per germline, CDR1 SGHTA and CDR2 FQGNSA. This CDR3 region has 14 residues. The junction had 3 bases not matched to a gene; V was cut back by 5 bases and J by 5 bases. The DNA for the CDR3 is TGTGCCAGCAGCCTAGACAGGGGGAATGAAAAACTGTTTTTT. It codes for CASSLDRGNEKLFF.

The chain has TRBV5-4 and TRBJ1-5, with D unresolved. The V end lost 6 bases, the J end lost 6 bases, and 31 bases lay between the germline ends. The germline gives CDR1 SGHNT, CDR2 YYREEE (reference sequence). This CDR3 spans 19 amino acids. The chain's CDR3 is CASNTWEGNRLRLPQPQHF. The CDR3 region has the DNA TGTGCCAGCAACACTTGGGAGGGAAACCGGTTAAGACTTCCTCAGCCCCAGCATTTT.

V gene TRBV18 combines with J gene TRBJ1-1; the match to TRBD1 covers 9 bases. CDR1 KGHSH and CDR2 LQKENI come from the germline V gene. The V segment lost 3 bases and the J segment 7 bases; nucleotides outside the gene matches: 3. This CDR3 spans 13 amino acids. The CDR3 DNA sequence: TGTGCCAGCTCACCTGGGACAGGGTATGAAGCTTTCTTT. Protein sequence: CASSPGTGYEAFF.

The J gene is TRBJ2-7, the V gene TRBV7-8; 9 nucleotides agree with TRBD2. V shed 1 base, J shed 2 bases, and the junction held 3 bases outside the gene matches. The CDR3 is 15 amino acids. CDR1 is SGHVS and CDR2 is FQNEAQ in the germline V gene. The CDR3 DNA reads as TGTGCCAGCAGCTTAGAAAGCGGGGGGCCCTACGAGCAGTACTTC. Translated: CASSLESGGPYEQYF.

The chain uses TRBV18 and TRBJ1-3; D is unresolved. The germline gives CDR1 KGHSH, CDR2 LQKENI. V lost 3 bases to trimming and J lost 0 bases, with 6 bases between them. The CDR3 length is 14 residues. The CDR3 region is CASSPSRSGNTIYF. In DNA form, the CDR3 reads TGTGCCAGCTCACCCTCTCGCTCTGGAAACACCATATATTTT.

The chain uses TRBV3-1 (or the pseudogene TRBV3-2) and TRBJ1-1; perhaps TRBD1 as D (6 bases). With 3 bases removed from V and 9 bases from J, the gap between germline ends came to 14 bases. The CDR3 loop spans 13 amino acids. Germline CDR1 is LGHDT and CDR2 is YNNKEL (reference sequence). CDR3 amino acids: CASSQASGGQAFF. In DNA form, the CDR3 reads TGTGCCAGCAGCCAGGCCTCCGGGGGGCAAGCTTTCTTT.

The J gene is TRBJ2-1, the V gene TRBV28, with 9 bases identical to TRBD1. With V trimmed by 9 bases and J by 3 bases, 12 bases remained unmatched. This CDR3 spans 16 amino acids. Per germline, CDR1 MDHEN and CDR2 SYDVKM. The CDR3 DNA follows: TGTGCCAGTAGTAAAGCCGGGACAGGGCACTACAATGAGCAGTTCTTC. Translating it yields CASSKAGTGHYNEQFF.

The chain joins TRBV5-1 to TRBJ2-1; TRBD1 aligns across 11 bases. The CDR3 covers 17 residues. The V segment lost 4 bases and the J segment 4 bases; nucleotides outside the gene matches: 10. The V gene's germline CDR1 is SGHRS and CDR2 YFSETQ. The CDR3: CASSLSPGTGGYNEQFF. The DNA of the CDR3 is TGCGCCAGCAGCCTCTCTCCCGGGACAGGGGGATACAATGAGCAGTTCTTC.

The chain has TRBV5-4 and TRBJ2-6, with TRBD1 matching 7 bases. The CDR3 consists of 17 residues. CDR1 SGHNT and CDR2 YYREEE come from the germline V gene (reference sequence). V lost 0 bases to trimming and J lost 3 bases; unmatched junction nucleotides: 6. The CDR3 protein is CASSLGTGALGANVLTF. The CDR3 DNA reads as TGTGCCAGCAGCTTGGGGACAGGAGCTCTTGGGGCCAACGTCCTGACTTTC.

This clone was seen more than once but under ten times. V gene TRBV7-9 combines with J gene TRBJ1-2, with D unclear. Germline assignment: CDR1 SEHNR and CDR2 FQNEAQ (reference sequence). The CDR3 has 14 residues. V was clipped by 3 bases and J by 7 bases, with 15 bases between them. CDR3: CASSFTGSVIGYTF. CDR3 nucleotides: TGTGCCAGCAGCTTCACGGGGTCCGTCATTGGCTACACCTTC. Variable domain in full (rest from reference TRBV7-9 and TRBJ1-2): DTGVSQNPRHKITKRGQNVTFRCDPISEHNRLYWYRQTLGQGPEFLTYFQNEAQLEKSRLLSDRFSAERPKGSFSTLEIQRTEQGDSAMYLCASSFTGSVIGYTFGSGTRLTVV.

The J gene is TRBJ2-1, the V gene TRBV5-4; 7 positions agree with TRBD2. CDR3 length equals 14 residues. CDR1 SGHNT and CDR2 YYREEE come from the germline V gene (reference sequence). The ends lost 4 bases at V and 6 bases at J; junction bases unmatched: 7. The CDR3 protein is CASSGTTNFNEQFF. The CDR3 DNA reads TGTGCCAGCAGCGGGACTACTAACTTCAATGAGCAGTTCTTC.

In its sample, this clone was seen once. The chain is built from TRBV7-3 and TRBJ1-1, with 7 nucleotides matching TRBD1. With 3 bases clipped from V and 5 bases from J, the junction kept 3 bases outside the gene matches. Germline-derived CDR1 and CDR2 are SGHTA and FQGTGA. The CDR3 runs to 13 residues. The CDR3 DNA sequence: TGTGCCAGCAGCTTCCAGGGGGTAACTGAAGCTTTCTTT. Its translation is CASSFQGVTEAFF. Drawing the rest from reference TRBV7-3 and TRBJ1-1, the complete variable domain is GAGVSQTPSNKVTEKGKYVELRCDPISGHTALYWYRQSLGQGPEFLIYFQGTGAADDSGLPNDRFFAVRPEGSVSTLKIQRTERGDSAVYLCASSFQGVTEAFFGQGTRLTVV.

The chain combines TRBV6-2 or TRBV6-3 with TRBJ2-7, with D maybe TRBD2 (7 bases). This CDR3 is 14 amino acids long. Trimming shortened V by 6 bases and J by 5 bases, and 17 bases separated the two germline ends. Germline V gene data show CDR1 as MNHEY and CDR2 as SVGEGT. The CDR3 coding sequence is TGTGCCAGCAGCCCTGGGGGGGCGTTGAACGAGCAGTACTTC. This translates into CASSPGGALNEQYF.

V and J are TRBV25-1 and TRBJ1-2; weak D call: TRBD1 (6 bases). Germline CDR1 is MGHDK and CDR2 is SYGVNS. The CDR3 has 13 amino acids. V shed 5 bases and J shed 7 bases, with 14 bases lying between them. The CDR3 nucleotides are TGTGCCAGCAGTATGGGGCAGGGGACTGGCTACACCTTC. Its protein is CASSMGQGTGYTF.

CDR3 coding DNA: TGTGCCAGCAGTAGGAACACAGGGGACGAGCAGTACTTC. This translates into CASSRNTGDEQYF. The chain employs TRBV25-1 and TRBJ2-7; 7 bases match TRBD1. V lost 5 bases to trimming and J lost 5 bases; unmatched junction nucleotides: 6. Germline V CDR1 and CDR2: MGHDK, SYGVNS. The CDR3 consists of 13 residues.

This clone occurred once. The chain combines TRBV6-5 with TRBJ1-1; D is possibly TRBD1 (5 bases). V lost 6 bases to trimming and J lost 1 base, with 12 bases between them. The CDR3 is 14 amino acids. Germline V gives CDR1 MNHEY, CDR2 SVGAGI. The DNA for the CDR3 is TGTGCCAGCAGCCTGACAGAAAAGAACACTGAAGCTTTCTTT. The encoded protein is CASSLTEKNTEAFF.

There are a few counts of this clone. V is TRBV7-9 and J is TRBJ2-1; TRBD2 matches 11 bases. This CDR3 is 16 amino acids long. Germline lookup yields CDR1 SEHNR and CDR2 FQNEAQ (reference sequence). The V gene end was trimmed by 5 bases and the J gene end by 3 bases; junction bases not matched to a gene: 6. CDR3 DNA sequence: TGTGCCAGCAGCGCACGACTAGCGGGATTCTACAATGAGCAGTTCTTC. This sequence encodes CASSARLAGFYNEQFF.

The chain combines TRBV3-1 (or the pseudogene TRBV3-2) with TRBJ2-1; TRBD2 agrees at 10 bases. V was pared by 5 bases and J by 4 bases, with 8 bases of the junction left unmatched. The length of the CDR3 is 16 residues. CDR1 LGHDT and CDR2 YNNKEL come from the germline V gene (reference sequence). In DNA form, the CDR3 reads TGTGCCAGCAGCGCCGCACTAGCGGGGAGATACAATGAGCAGTTCTTC. Translated: CASSAALAGRYNEQFF.

The chain recombines TRBV6-4 with TRBJ2-3; D perhaps matches TRBD2 (6 bases). Germline V gives CDR1 MRHNA, CDR2 SNTAGT. CDR3 length equals 12 residues. Trimming left V 6 bases short and J 7 bases short, with 11 bases between. The CDR3 DNA is TGTGCCAGCAGGGCCGCGGGAAATACGCAGTATTTT. Its protein product is CASRAAGNTQYF.

The CDR3 loop is CASSPRASNTGELFF. The CDR3 DNA follows: TGCGCCAGCAGCCCCAGGGCCTCGAACACCGGGGAGCTGTTTTTT. This chain uses TRBV5-1 with TRBJ2-2, with D maybe TRBD1 (5 bases). This CDR3 is 15 amino acids long. CDR1 and CDR2 (germline): SGHRS, YFSETQ. V was clipped by 4 bases and J by 0 bases, with 10 bases between them.

V usage is TRBV19 and J usage is TRBJ2-7; D gene unclear. This CDR3 has 13 residues. CDR1 and CDR2 from the germline V gene are LNHDA and SQIVND (reference sequence). V shed 7 bases and J shed 4 bases, with 14 bases lying between them. CDR3 sequence (DNA): TGTGCCAGTAACGGCTCCATCGGGTACGAGCAGTACTTC. Protein product: CASNGSIGYEQYF. Together with reference TRBV19 and TRBJ2-7, the CDR3 gives the full variable domain: DGGITQSPKYLFRKEGQNVTLSCEQNLNHDAMYWYRQDPGQGLRLIYYSQIVNDFQKGDIAEGYSVSREKKESFPLTVTSAQKNPTAFYLCASNGSIGYEQYFGPGTRLTVT.

This clone was found a few times. CDR3 coding DNA: TGTGCCAGCAGATCCAGGGTACCGAACACCGGGGAGCTGTTTTTT. It yields the protein CASRSRVPNTGELFF. This rearrangement joins TRBV2 to TRBJ2-2; a weak D match, TRBD1 (5 bases). The CDR3 length is 15 residues. From germline, CDR1 is SNHLY and CDR2 FYNNEI. The ends were cut back, 6 bases at V and 0 bases at J, with 11 bases in the middle.

The chain uses TRBV6-5 and TRBJ2-2; 8 positions agree with TRBD1. The germline CDR1 and CDR2 sequences are MNHEY and SVGAGI. This CDR3 comprises 14 residues. V lost 6 bases, J lost 3 bases, and 3 bases stayed unmatched. CDR3 protein: CASRGQGYTGELFF. As DNA, the CDR3 is TGTGCCAGCAGAGGACAGGGCTACACCGGGGAGCTGTTTTTT.

The chain carries TRBV5-1 and TRBJ2-5; no definite D call. In germline, CDR1 is SGHRS, CDR2 YFSETQ. V lost 3 bases and J lost 1, with 7 bases in between. The CDR3 extends over 13 amino acids. CDR3 nucleotide sequence: TGCGCCAGCAGCTCGTTGGCCCAAGAGACCCAGTACTTC. Its translation: CASSSLAQETQYF.